This T cell receptor beta chain was recorded in a study of Graves' ophthalmopathy and Graves' hyperthyroidism. Notes on the study in general: With about 71% sensitivity and roughly 76% specificity, the model predicted ophthalmopathy progression. In blood appeared most of the expanded thyroid clonotypes whose frequency exceeded 0.001.

RNA transcripts provided the template for amplifying TCR beta CDR3 regions. Second-round multiplex PCR came after a first-round RT-PCR that employed HTBI primers. TCRdb reprocessed the multiplex PCR reads via MiXCR and lists one record per CDR3 protein. The sample shows around 470,000 distinct CDR3 sequences, roughly an eighth of them seen only once. The CDR3 totals 15 residues. Per the germline V gene, CDR1 is LNHDA and CDR2 is SQIVND (reference sequence). Trimming took 6 bases from V and 3 from J; bases not matched to a gene: 2. This clonotype came up a few times. Antigen unknown. Excluded: other autoimmune disease, uncontrolled infection, pregnancy or lactation. PBMCs were isolated by Ficoll-Paque density gradient centrifugation, using more than 8.5 ml of fresh peripheral blood as the starting material.

The TCR comes from a woman aged 25 to 39 with Graves' ophthalmopathy. Sample: blood. The V call is TRBV19, the J call TRBJ2-2; 12 nucleotides align to TRBD1. The CDR3 reads CASRGTGGDTGELFF. The CDR3, as DNA: TGTGCCAGTAGGGGGACAGGGGGCGACACCGGGGAGCTGTTTTTT. The full variable domain, with the rest looked up from reference TRBV19 and TRBJ2-2, is DGGITQSPKYLFRKEGQNVTLSCEQNLNHDAMYWYRQDPGQGLRLIYYSQIVNDFQKGDIAEGYSVSREKKESFPLTVTSAQKNPTAFYLCASRGTGGDTGELFFGEGSRLTVL.